Given below is one T cell receptor beta chain in context. What it binds is unknown. This sample is drawn from a study of Ad26.COV2.S vaccination and SARS-CoV-2 variants. Study-wide background: Participants got Ad26.COV2.S intramuscularly, once or twice 56 days apart.

CDR1 is SGHTA and CDR2 is FQGNSA in the germline V gene. J was trimmed by 4 bases and V by 4 bases; bases with no gene match: 6. CDR3 length: 15 residues. Findings and limits, study-wide: Possibly, TCR breadth and depth analyses underestimated total T cell responses. Vaccinees displayed broader spike-specific TCR repertoires than placebo recipients.

Here immunoSEQ multiplex PCR was the method, and the copy in TCRdb shows in-frame clones only, minus some. The data contain fewer than 500,000 clones, roughly 91% of them seen just once; the ten biggest clones take up roughly 4%. Treatment given: around 19 received Ad26.COV2.S at low or high dose, single or two shots; several received placebo; per-sample allocation not given. Vaccine and placebo recipients were sampled on day 63 after the first injection. Boston supplied an adult donor aged 18-55 years. This receptor was taken from a person between 18 and 65 years old who received the Ad26.COV2.S COVID-19 vaccine or a placebo. The chain couples TRBV7-2 to TRBJ1-2; the match to TRBD1 covers 10 bases. Here the sequenced sample was peripheral blood, taken in a trial of Ad26.COV2.S vaccine versus placebo. The CDR3 DNA sequence: TGTGCCAGCAGCTCGGACAGGGGGATAGGCTATGGCTACACCTTC. It encodes CASSSDRGIGYGYTF.